This T cell receptor beta chain was recovered during a study of shared clonotypes between healthy human individuals. General study points: Among non-shared clonotypes, generation probabilities were lower than among those shared by all four donors. How much donors shared clonotypes was expected to be affected by sequencing depth.

Deep level was the assay's run setting. This table comes from immunoSEQ multiplex PCR, and its TCRdb copy is limited to in-frame clones, with some not included. The sample has about a million clones; around 77% are singletons. Looked up from germline, CDR1 is SGHRS and CDR2 is YFSETQ. V was clipped by 2 bases and J by 6 bases; unmatched bases: 1. The CDR3 totals 14 residues. Only Caucasian adults living in Nashville, Tennessee made up the donor group. A note on this clone: Its matching antigen is unknown. Other DNA sequences in this specimen translate into the identical CDR3.

The sequence was obtained from a man aged 18-30 years in good health. Some clones in this sample may be carry-over from other donors' samples. Sequenced input: memory CD4+ T cells from PBMCs. The subset is: CD45RA-negative fraction. The chain couples TRBV5-1 to TRBJ2-7, with TRBD2 matching over 14 bases. The CDR3 nucleotides are TGCGCCAGCAGCTTAGGGACTAGCGGGAGCGAGCAGTACTTC. Protein: CASSLGTSGSEQYF.